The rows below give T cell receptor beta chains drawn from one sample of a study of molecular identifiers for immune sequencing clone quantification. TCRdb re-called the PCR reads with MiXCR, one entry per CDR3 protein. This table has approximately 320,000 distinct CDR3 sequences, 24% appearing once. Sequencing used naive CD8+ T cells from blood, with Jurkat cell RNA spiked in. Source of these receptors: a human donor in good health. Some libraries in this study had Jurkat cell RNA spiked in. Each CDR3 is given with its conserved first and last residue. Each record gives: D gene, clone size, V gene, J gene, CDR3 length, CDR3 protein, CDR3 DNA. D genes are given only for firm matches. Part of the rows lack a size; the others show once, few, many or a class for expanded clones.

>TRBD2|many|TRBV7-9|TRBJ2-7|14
CASSKPGLGYEQYF
TGTGCCAGCAGCAAACCGGGACTAGGGTACGAGCAGTACTTC
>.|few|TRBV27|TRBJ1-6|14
CASSLGGLDSPLHF
TGTGCCAGCAGTTTGGGGGGGCTGGATTCACCCCTCCACTTT
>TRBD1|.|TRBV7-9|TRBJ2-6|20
CASSLVSGTGGFSGANVLTF
TGTGCCAGCAGCTTAGTCTCCGGGACAGGGGGGTTCTCTGGGGCCAACGTCCTGACTTTC
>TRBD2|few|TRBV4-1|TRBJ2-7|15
CASSQKIGGSYEQYF
TGCGCCAGCAGCCAGAAGATAGGCGGGAGCTACGAGCAGTACTTC
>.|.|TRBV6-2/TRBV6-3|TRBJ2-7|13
CASSWGFSYEQYF
TGTGCCAGCAGTTGGGGCTTCTCCTACGAGCAGTACTTC
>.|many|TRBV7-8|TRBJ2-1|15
CASSLAGTSYNEQFF
TGTGCCAGCAGCTTAGCTGGGACGTCCTACAATGAGCAGTTCTTC
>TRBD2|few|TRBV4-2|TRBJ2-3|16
CASSETSGIPTDTQYF
TGTGCCAGCAGCGAGACTAGCGGGATACCTACAGATACGCAGTATTTT
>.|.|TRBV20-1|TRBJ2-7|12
CSANLIGGEQYF
TGCAGTGCCAACCTTATTGGGGGAGAGCAGTACTTC
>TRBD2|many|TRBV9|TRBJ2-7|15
CASSVGLAGEYEQYF
TGTGCCAGCAGCGTAGGTCTAGCGGGGGAATACGAGCAGTACTTC
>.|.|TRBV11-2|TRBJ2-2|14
CASSLVSGTGELFF
TGTGCCAGCAGCTTAGTTTCCGGTACCGGGGAGCTGTTTTTT
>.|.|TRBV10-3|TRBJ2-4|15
CAISDQPLAKNIQYF
TGTGCCATCAGTGATCAACCGCTAGCCAAAAACATTCAGTACTTC
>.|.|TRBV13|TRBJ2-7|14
CASSNQTKDYEQYF
TGTGCCAGCAGCAACCAGACAAAAGACTACGAGCAGTACTTC
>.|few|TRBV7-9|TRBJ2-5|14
CASSPYTGGETQYF
TGTGCCAGCAGCCCCTACACCGGGGGAGAGACCCAGTACTTC
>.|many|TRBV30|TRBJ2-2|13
CAWSPLDTGELFF
TGTGCCTGGAGTCCCCTGGACACCGGGGAGCTGTTTTTT
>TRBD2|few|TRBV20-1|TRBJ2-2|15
CSAKGLAVNTGELFF
TGCAGTGCTAAGGGACTAGCGGTGAACACCGGGGAGCTGTTTTTT
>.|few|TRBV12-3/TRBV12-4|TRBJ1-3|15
CASSLLSGSGNTIYF
TGTGCCAGCAGTTTGTTATCCGGTTCAGGAAACACCATATATTTT
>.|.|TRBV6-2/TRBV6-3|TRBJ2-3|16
CASSYLTLYSTDTQYF
TGTGCCAGCAGTTACCTGACATTGTATAGCACAGATACGCAGTATTTT
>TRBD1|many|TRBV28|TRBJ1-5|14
CASSFPDRLLAQHF
TGTGCCAGCAGTTTTCCGGACAGGTTATTGGCCCAGCATTTT
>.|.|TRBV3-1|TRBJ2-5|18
CASSPSGVGPRGQETQYF
TGTGCCAGCAGCCCCAGTGGGGTAGGACCCCGGGGCCAAGAGACCCAGTACTTC
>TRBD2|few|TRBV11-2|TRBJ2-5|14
CASSVSGGKETQYF
TGTGCCAGCAGCGTTAGCGGGGGGAAAGAGACCCAGTACTTC
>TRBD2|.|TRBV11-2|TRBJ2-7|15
CASSFLLAGESEQYF
TGTGCCAGCAGCTTCCTGCTAGCGGGAGAATCCGAGCAGTACTTC
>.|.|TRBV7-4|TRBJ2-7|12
CACSRDSYEQCF
TGTGCCTGCAGCCGAGACAGTTACGAGCAGTGCTTC
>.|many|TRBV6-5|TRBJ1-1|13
CASRLIEGTEAFF
TGTGCCAGCAGACTCATCGAGGGGACTGAAGCTTTCTTT
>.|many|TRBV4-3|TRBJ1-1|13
CASSHLPDAEAFF
TGCGCCAGCAGCCATTTGCCGGACGCTGAAGCTTTCTTT
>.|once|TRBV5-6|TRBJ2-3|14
CAGSLVDITDTQYF
TGTGCCGGCAGCTTGGTGGACATCACAGATACGCAGTATTTT
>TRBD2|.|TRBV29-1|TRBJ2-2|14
CSGWGSGDTGELFF
TGCAGCGGCTGGGGTAGCGGGGACACCGGGGAGCTGTTTTTT
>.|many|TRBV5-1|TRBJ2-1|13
CASSLSTPHEQFF
TGCGCCAGCAGCCTCTCCACACCGCATGAGCAGTTCTTC
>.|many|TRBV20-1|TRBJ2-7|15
CSARDPLVDVHEQYF
TGCAGTGCTAGAGATCCCCTGGTAGATGTACACGAGCAGTACTTC
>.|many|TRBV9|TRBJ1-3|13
CASSVASGNTIYF
TGTGCCAGCAGCGTAGCTTCAGGAAACACCATATATTTT
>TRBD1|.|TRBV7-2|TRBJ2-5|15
CASSFFQGDRETQYF
TGTGCCAGCAGCTTTTTTCAGGGGGATAGGGAGACCCAGTACTTC
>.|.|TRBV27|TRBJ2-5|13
CASSLSRRETLYF
TGTGCCAGCAGTTTAAGCCGTAGAGAGACCCTGTACTTC
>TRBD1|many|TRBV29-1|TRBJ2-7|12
CSVARTGYEQYF
TGCAGCGTTGCCCGGACAGGGTACGAGCAGTACTTC
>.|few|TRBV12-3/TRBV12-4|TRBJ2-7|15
CASSLNRGHSSEQYF
TGTGCCAGCAGTTTAAATCGCGGCCACTCGTCCGAGCAGTACTTC
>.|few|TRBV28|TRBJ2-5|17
CASSLFVKVAAQETQYF
TGTGCCAGCAGTTTATTTGTTAAGGTGGCAGCCCAAGAGACCCAGTACTTC
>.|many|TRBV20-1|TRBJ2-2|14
CSALRGKNTGELFF
TGCAGTGCCCTCCGGGGGAAAAACACCGGGGAGCTGTTTTTT
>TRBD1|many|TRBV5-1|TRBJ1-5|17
CASSLVGTDLSNQPQHF
TGCGCCAGCAGCTTGGTCGGGACAGATCTTAGCAATCAGCCCCAGCATTTT
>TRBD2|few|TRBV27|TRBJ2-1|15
CASTTVGGTYNEQFF
TGTGCCAGCACTACTGTCGGGGGGACCTACAATGAGCAGTTCTTC
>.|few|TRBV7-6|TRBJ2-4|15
CASVDFSKAKNIQYF
TGTGCCTCGGTTGACTTCTCAAAGGCCAAAAACATTCAGTACTTC
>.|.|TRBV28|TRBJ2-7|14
CASQDTATLREQYF
TGTGCCAGCCAAGACACTGCCACCCTACGCGAGCAGTACTTC
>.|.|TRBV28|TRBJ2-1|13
CASSHGAGIEQFF
TGTGCCAGCAGTCACGGGGCGGGGATAGAGCAGTTCTTC
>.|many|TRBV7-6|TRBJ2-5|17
CASSSTGATETQETQYF
TGTGCCAGCAGCTCGACGGGGGCCACCGAGACCCAAGAGACCCAGTACTTC
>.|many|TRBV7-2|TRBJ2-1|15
CASSPSRGAYNEQFF
TGTGCCAGCAGCCCTAGTCGGGGGGCGTACAATGAGCAGTTCTTC
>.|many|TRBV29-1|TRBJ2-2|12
CSVEPGSGELFF
TGCAGCGTTGAGCCAGGGTCCGGGGAGCTGTTTTTT
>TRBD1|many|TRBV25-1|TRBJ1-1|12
CASRQGATEAFF
TGTGCCAGCCGACAGGGGGCGACTGAAGCTTTCTTT
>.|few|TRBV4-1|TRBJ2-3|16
CASSQDYAQGTDTQYF
TGCGCCAGCAGCCAAGACTACGCACAGGGTACTGATACGCAGTATTTT
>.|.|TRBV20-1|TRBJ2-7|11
CGASPAPAQYF
TGCGGTGCTAGTCCGGCACCCGCGCAGTACTTC
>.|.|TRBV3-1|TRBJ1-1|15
CASSLTGHLTTEAFF
TGTGCCAGCAGCCTGACAGGACACTTGACCACTGAAGCTTTCTTT
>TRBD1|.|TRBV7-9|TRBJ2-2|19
CASSSVNRGHSLNTGELFF
TGTGCCAGCAGCTCAGTAAACAGGGGGCATTCGTTGAACACCGGGGAGCTGTTTTTT
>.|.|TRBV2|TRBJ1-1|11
CASKTNTEAFF
TGTGCCAGCAAAACGAACACTGAAGCTTTCTTT
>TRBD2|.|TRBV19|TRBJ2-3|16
CASSIGLAGGADTQYF
TGTGCCAGTAGTATAGGCTTAGCGGGGGGCGCAGATACGCAGTATTTT
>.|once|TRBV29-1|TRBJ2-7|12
CSAGAGAYEQYF
TGCAGCGCCGGGGCAGGAGCCTACGAGCAGTACTTC
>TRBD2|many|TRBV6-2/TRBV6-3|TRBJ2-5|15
CASRVGLAGGETQYF
TGTGCCAGCAGGGTCGGACTAGCGGGGGGAGAGACCCAGTACTTC
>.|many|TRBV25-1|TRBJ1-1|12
CSSSAGDTEAFF
TGTTCCAGCAGTGCGGGGGACACTGAAGCTTTCTTT
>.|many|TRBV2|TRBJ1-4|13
CAVRHRSNEKLFF
TGTGCCGTAAGACACAGGAGTAATGAAAAACTGTTTTTT
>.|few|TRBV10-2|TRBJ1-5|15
CASSQYRPSNQPQHF
TGCGCCAGCAGCCAATATCGACCGAGCAATCAGCCCCAGCATTTT
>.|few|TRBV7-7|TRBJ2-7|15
CASSLALGGNYEQYF
TGTGCCAGCAGCTTAGCGTTAGGAGGTAACTACGAGCAGTACTTC
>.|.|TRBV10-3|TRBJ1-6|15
CAISGRGDYNSPLHF
TGTGCCATCAGTGGACGGGGTGATTATAATTCACCCCTCCACTTT
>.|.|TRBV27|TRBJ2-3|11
CASSPPPTQYF
TGTGCCAGCAGTCCCCCCCCCACGCAGTATTTT